The text below deals with one T cell receptor beta chain. The data were taken from a study of blood T cell repertoires in COVID-19. In the authors' workflow: Using reference gene primer amplification, nucleated cell counts were estimated. Data came from immunoSEQ multiplex PCR; TCRdb stores just in-frame clones and leaves some out. V and J calls and clone size follow that table, whereas D and trimming were derived from the DNA. The sample carries roughly 150,000 clones, approximately 80% recorded once. Germline V gene data show CDR1 as SGHNT and CDR2 as YYREEE (reference sequence). The CDR3 loop spans 19 amino acids. Trimming pared 1 base from V and 4 bases from J, leaving 26 bases between.

The chain recombines TRBV5-4 with TRBJ1-1; D is perhaps TRBD1 (6 bases). Sequenced input: peripheral blood. The source is a woman between 45 and 65 years old with acute or convalescent COVID-19. CDR3 sequence: CASSLQAGAGAGGGTEAFF. CDR3 DNA: TGTGCCAGCAGCTTGCAAGCGGGGGCCGGTGCGGGAGGAGGCACTGAAGCTTTCTTT.